The clone carrying this T cell receptor (beta chain) has a single count. As for time point: blood from clinic visit 5 months post-surgery; TSC patient then seizure free. The sample belongs to a study of brain T cells in children with intractable seizures. TCRdb's table, derived via immunoSEQ multiplex PCR, lists solely in-frame clones and lacks some. The profile shows a few hundred thousand clones, 85% to 95% of them singletons. Germline V lookup: CDR1 SGDLS, CDR2 YYNGEE. Trimming took 0 bases from V and 3 from J, leaving 7 bases between them. This CDR3 has 14 amino acids. This chain connects TRBV9 to TRBJ2-1; weak D call: TRBD2 (5 bases). The sequencing used peripheral blood, collected 4 to 6 months after surgery. The source is a boy less than two years old with tuberous sclerosis and intractable seizures. CDR3 loop: CASSVGENYNEQFF. The CDR3 DNA is TGTGCCAGCAGCGTAGGGGAGAACTACAATGAGCAGTTCTTC.